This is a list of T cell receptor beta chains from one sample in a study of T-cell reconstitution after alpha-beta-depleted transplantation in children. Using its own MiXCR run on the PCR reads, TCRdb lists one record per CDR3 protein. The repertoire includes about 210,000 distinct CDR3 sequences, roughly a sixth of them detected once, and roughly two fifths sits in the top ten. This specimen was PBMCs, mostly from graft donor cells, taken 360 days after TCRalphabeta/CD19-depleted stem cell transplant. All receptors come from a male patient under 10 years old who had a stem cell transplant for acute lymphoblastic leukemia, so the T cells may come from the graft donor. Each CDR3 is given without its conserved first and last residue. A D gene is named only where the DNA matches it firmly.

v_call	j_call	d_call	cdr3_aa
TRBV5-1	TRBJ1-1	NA	ASSLSGIGDTEAF
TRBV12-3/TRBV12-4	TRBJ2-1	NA	ASSHADSNEQF
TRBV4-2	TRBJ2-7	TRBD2	ASSQDAGGTYEQY
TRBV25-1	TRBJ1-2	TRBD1	ASSLTGTGGYGYT
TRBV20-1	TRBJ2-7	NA	SASQSVFTASYEQY
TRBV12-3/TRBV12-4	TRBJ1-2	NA	ASSSSPNYGYT
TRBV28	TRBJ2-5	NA	ASRGRETQY
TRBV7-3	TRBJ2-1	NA	ASSSRGLQEYNEQF
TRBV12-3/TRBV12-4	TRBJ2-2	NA	ASSPSGPENTGELF
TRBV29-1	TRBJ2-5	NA	SSGETQY
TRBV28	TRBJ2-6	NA	ASSFQTVRSGANVLT
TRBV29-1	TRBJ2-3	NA	SVSLGTSTDTQY
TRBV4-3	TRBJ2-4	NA	ASSQGGENIQY
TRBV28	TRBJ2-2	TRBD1	ASRETGMFGELF
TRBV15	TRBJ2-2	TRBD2	ATSRDLSGRWTGELF
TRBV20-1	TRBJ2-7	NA	SASQLNSRSSYEQY